The present T cell receptor (beta chain) was sequenced within a study of OX40 agonist ivuxolimab in advanced cancers. The study, taken as a whole, reports: Partial responders at 0.1-3.0 mg/kg showed near-lowest clonal expansion.

Trimming took 3 bases from V and 1 from J; bases not matched to a gene: 9. CDR3 length: 17 amino acids. The germline gives CDR1 SGHTS, CDR2 YDEGEE. On this clone: Its target is not known.

Autoimmune disease history or systemic immunosuppression barred patients. Blood samples were obtained at baseline, cycle 4 day 1, and cycle 7 day 1. Profiling relied on immunoSEQ multiplex PCR, and the TCRdb table lists in-frame clones only, not all of them. Of some 130,000 clones listed, 85% to 95% are singletons. The chain is built from TRBV5-8 and TRBJ1-1, with 10 bases lining up with TRBD1. Sequenced here: CD4+ or CD8+ T cells sorted from blood, sampled in a trial of the OX40 agonist ivuxolimab. This clonotype was sampled from an adult with an advanced solid tumor such as melanoma, head and neck, liver or kidney cancer. The CDR3 is CASSWTGTGVQNTEAFF. Written as DNA, the CDR3 is TGTGCCAGCAGCTGGACCGGGACAGGGGTTCAGAACACTGAAGCTTTCTTT. Full variable domain (remainder filled in from reference TRBV5-8 and TRBJ1-1): EAGVTQSPTHLIKTRGQQATLRCSPISGHTSVYWYQQALGLGLQFLLWYDEGEERNRGNFPPRFSGRQFPNYSSELNVNALELEDSALYLCASSWTGTGVQNTEAFFGQGTRLTVV.